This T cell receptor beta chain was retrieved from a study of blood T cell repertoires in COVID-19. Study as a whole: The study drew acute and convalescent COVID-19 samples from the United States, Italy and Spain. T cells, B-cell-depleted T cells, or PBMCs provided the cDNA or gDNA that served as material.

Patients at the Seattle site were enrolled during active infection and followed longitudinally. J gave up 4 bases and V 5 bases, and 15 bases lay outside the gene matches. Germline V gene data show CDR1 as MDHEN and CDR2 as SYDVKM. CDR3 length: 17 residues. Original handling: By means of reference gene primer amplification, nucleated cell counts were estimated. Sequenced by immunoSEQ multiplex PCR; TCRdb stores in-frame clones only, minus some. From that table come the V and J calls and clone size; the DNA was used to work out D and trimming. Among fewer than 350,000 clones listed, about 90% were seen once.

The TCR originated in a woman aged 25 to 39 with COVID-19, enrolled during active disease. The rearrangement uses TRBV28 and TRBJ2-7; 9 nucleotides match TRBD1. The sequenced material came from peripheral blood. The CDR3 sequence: CASSTGTGYLRTYEQYF. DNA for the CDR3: TGTGCCAGCAGTACCGGGACAGGGTATCTGAGGACTTACGAGCAGTACTTC.